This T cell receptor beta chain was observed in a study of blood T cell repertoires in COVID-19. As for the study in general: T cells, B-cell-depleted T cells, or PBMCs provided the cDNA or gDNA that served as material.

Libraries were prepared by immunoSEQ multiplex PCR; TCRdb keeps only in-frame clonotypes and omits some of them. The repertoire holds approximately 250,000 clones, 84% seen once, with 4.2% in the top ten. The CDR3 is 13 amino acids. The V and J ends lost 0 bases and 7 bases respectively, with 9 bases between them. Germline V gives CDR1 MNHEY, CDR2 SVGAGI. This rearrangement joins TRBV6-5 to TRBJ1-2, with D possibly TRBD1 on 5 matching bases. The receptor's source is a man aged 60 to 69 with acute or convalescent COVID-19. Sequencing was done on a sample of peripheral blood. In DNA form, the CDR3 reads TGTGCCAGCAGTTACTCGAAACAGGTTGGCTACACCTTC. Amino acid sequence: CASSYSKQVGYTF.